The present T cell receptor beta chain was sequenced within a study of T cell responses to AZD1222 COVID-19 vaccine. Overall study results and limits: Seropositive at baseline were only six AZD1222 recipients. Among spike-specific TCRs, nearly half reportedly target unmutated variant regions. At 160-218 and 743-854, vaccine-associated CD4 TCRs were dominant, and they spanned spike. Donor demographics were predominantly white British with a female majority; clonal diversity may be underestimated.

Trimming took 3 bases from V and 7 from J, leaving 10 bases between them. The germline gives CDR1 LGHDT, CDR2 YNNKEL (reference sequence). The CDR3 is 13 amino acids. On this clone itself: Its matching antigen is unknown.

The repertoire was sequenced with immunoSEQ multiplex PCR; TCRdb's copy has only in-frame clones and lacks some. The sample shows under 95,000 clones, roughly 90% of them seen only once. The sample consisted of peripheral blood, taken on day 0 of AZD1222 vaccination. The sequence derives from an adult in good health. The V gene is TRBV3-1 (or the pseudogene TRBV3-2), the J gene TRBJ1-5; no clear D gene. The CDR3 sequence: CASSQGLGQPQHF. Written as DNA, the CDR3 is TGTGCCAGCAGCCAGGGTTTGGGCCAGCCCCAGCATTTT.